What follows describes a single TCR beta chain. CDR3 length equals 13 residues. V lost 5 bases and J 1 base, leaving 9 bases between the germline ends. Germline V CDR1 and CDR2: MNHEY, SMNVEV (reference sequence). TCRdb called the 5' RACE reads again in MiXCR, with one record for every CDR3 protein. The sample gives 70,000 or so distinct CDR3 sequences, approximately 12% of which show up once; around 1.8% is in the top ten. The sample originates from a study of early T cells in non-severe SARS-CoV-2 infection. The V gene is TRBV27, the J gene TRBJ2-7; maybe TRBD1 (5 bases). The receptor was derived from an adult who was a healthcare worker with PCR-confirmed SARS-CoV-2 infection or an uninfected control (not recorded which). Sample: whole blood. CDR3 protein: CASSVGQSYEQYF. The DNA of the CDR3 is TGTGCCAGCAGTGTCGGACAATCCTACGAGCAGTACTTC.